This TCR beta chain was recorded in a study of T cells in Graves' hyperthyroidism and ophthalmopathy. On the study more broadly: Peripheral blood collection took place at initial diagnosis, before any treatment. General study points: Progression to ophthalmopathy was predicted a median of 6.5 months early.

Trimming at V came to 4 bases and at J to 1 base, leaving 3 bases not matched to a gene. This CDR3 comprises 17 residues. Germline V gene sequence: CDR1 LNHNV, CDR2 YYDKDF (reference sequence). This clonotype was picked up many times. Its antigen is as yet unknown. Amplified TCR beta CDR3 regions came from RNA transcripts. A set of HTBI primers served as the primers for a first-round RT-PCR of the TCR CDR3. TCRdb reprocessed the multiplex PCR reads via MiXCR and lists one record per CDR3 protein. This sample has some 650,000 distinct CDR3 sequences, with more than 15% found just once. The gene calls are TRBV15 and TRBJ2-5; 16 bases align to TRBD2. Sequenced input: blood. This TCR was sampled from a woman aged 40 to 50 with Graves' ophthalmopathy. The CDR3, as DNA: TGTGCCACCAGCACTGGGACTAGCGGGGGGGTCCAAGAGACCCAGTACTTC. It is translated as CATSTGTSGGVQETQYF.